This T cell receptor (beta chain) stems from a study of blood T cells in healthy people across ages. Study-wide results and limits: Considered underestimates were the diversity estimates obtained from one million T cells.

Germline CDR1 and CDR2: SGHRS and YFSETQ. The CDR3 extends over 15 amino acids. The V and J ends lost 0 bases and 4 bases, in that order; junction bases with no gene match: 5. Alongside a J-beta primer mix, a sample-barcoded 5' primer served in a second PCR lasting roughly 7 to 11 cycles. Each cDNA molecule was tagged by a template-switch adaptor with 12 random nucleotides. TCRdb independently ran MiXCR on the 5' RACE reads; one entry per CDR3 protein. The table shows under 950,000 distinct CDR3 sequences, with about a fifth occurring only once. Points on this clonotype: No antigen is known for it.

The TCR originated in a man aged 65-85 years in good health. The chain joins TRBV5-1 to TRBJ2-5, with 8 bases identical to TRBD2. Sequenced: blood. CDR3 amino acids: CASSLVVAGRETQYF. CDR3 DNA: TGCGCCAGCAGCTTGGTGGTAGCGGGAAGAGAGACCCAGTACTTC.